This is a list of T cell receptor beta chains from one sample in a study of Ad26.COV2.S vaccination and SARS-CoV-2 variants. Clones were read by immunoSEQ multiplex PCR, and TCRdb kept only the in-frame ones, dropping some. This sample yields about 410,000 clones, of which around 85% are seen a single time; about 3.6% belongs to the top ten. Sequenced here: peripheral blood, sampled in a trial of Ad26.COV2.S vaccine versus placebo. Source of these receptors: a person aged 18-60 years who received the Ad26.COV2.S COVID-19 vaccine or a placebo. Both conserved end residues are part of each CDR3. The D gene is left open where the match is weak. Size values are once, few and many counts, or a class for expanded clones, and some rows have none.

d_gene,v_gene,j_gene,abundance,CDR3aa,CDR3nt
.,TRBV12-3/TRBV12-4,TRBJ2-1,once,CASSHDWGNEQFF,TGTGCCAGCAGTCATGACTGGGGCAATGAGCAGTTCTTC
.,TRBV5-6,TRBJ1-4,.,CASSLADLGKLFF,TGTGCCAGCAGCTTGGCCGATTTAGGAAAACTGTTTTTT
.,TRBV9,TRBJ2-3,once,CASSDPSGVALSTDTQYF,TGTGCCAGCAGCGACCCGTCGGGGGTAGCCTTAAGCACAGATACGCAGTATTTT
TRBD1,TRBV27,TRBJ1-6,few,CASSRGTGRGSPLHF,TGTGCCAGCAGTCGTGGGACAGGCCGGGGTTCACCCCTCCACTTT
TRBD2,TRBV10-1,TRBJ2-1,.,CASSEQGRGGYNEQFF,TGCGCCAGCAGTGAGCAAGGGCGGGGGGGTTACAATGAGCAGTTCTTC
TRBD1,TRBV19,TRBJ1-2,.,CASSIDGTVLGYTF,TGTGCCAGTAGTATAGATGGGACAGTCCTTGGCTACACCTTC
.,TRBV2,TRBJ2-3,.,CASSEGLRGTDTQYF,TGTGCCAGCAGTGAAGGGCTGAGGGGCACAGATACGCAGTATTTT
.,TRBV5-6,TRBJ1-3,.,CAGSTGSGNTIYF,TGTGCCGGGTCAACGGGTTCTGGAAACACCATATATTTT
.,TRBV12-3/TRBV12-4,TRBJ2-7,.,CASSKDRYYEQYF,TGTGCCAGCAGTAAAGACAGGTACTACGAGCAGTACTTC
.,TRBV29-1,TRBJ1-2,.,CSVQGRDGYTF,TGCAGCGTTCAGGGAAGAGATGGCTACACCTTC
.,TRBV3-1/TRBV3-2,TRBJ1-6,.,CASSPSLRWGARTLHF,TGTGCCAGCAGCCCAAGTCTTAGGTGGGGGGCCCGTACCCTCCACTTT
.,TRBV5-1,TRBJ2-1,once,CASSTTEGYNEQFF,TGCGCCAGCAGTACGACAGAGGGTTACAATGAGCAGTTCTTC
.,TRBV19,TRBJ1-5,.,CVSRGPNQPQHF,TGTGTCAGCAGGGGTCCGAATCAGCCCCAGCATTTT
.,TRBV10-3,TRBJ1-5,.,CAISESDNQPQHF,TGTGCCATCAGTGAGTCCGATAATCAGCCCCAGCATTTT
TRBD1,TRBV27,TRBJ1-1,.,CASSWGGQGALNTEAFF,TGTGCCAGCAGTTGGGGGGGACAGGGGGCCCTAAACACTGAAGCTTTCTTT
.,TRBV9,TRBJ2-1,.,CASSVWDSTYEQFF,TGTGCCAGCAGCGTTTGGGACTCGACCTATGAGCAGTTCTTC
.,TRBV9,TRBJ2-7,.,CASSLRWGEAYEQYF,TGTGCCAGCAGCCTTCGCTGGGGGGAGGCCTACGAGCAGTACTTC
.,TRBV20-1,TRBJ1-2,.,CSASIDSIVRTNYGYTF,TGCAGTGCTAGTATTGACAGCATAGTTCGAACTAACTATGGCTACACCTTC
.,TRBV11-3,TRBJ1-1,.,CASSLNRDTNTEAFF,TGTGCCAGCAGCTTAAACAGGGATACTAACACTGAAGCTTTCTTT
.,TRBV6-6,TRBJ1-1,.,CASSNPSDAAEAFF,TGTGCCAGCAGTAACCCCTCGGACGCGGCCGAAGCTTTCTTT
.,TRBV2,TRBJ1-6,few,CASSVERASNSPLHF,TGTGCCAGCAGTGTAGAGAGGGCTAGTAATTCACCCCTCCACTTT
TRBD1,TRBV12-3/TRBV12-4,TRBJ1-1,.,CASSLWDRGRAFF,TGTGCCAGCAGTTTGTGGGACAGGGGGCGAGCTTTCTTT
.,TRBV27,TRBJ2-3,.,CASSLEGQHTDTQYF,TGTGCCAGCAGTTTGGAGGGACAACACACAGATACGCAGTATTTT
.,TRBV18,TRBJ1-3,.,CASSPLTVFSSGNTIYF,TGTGCCAGCTCACCACTTACAGTATTTAGCTCTGGAAACACCATATATTTT
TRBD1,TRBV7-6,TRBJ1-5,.,CASSLGGGGQPQHF,TGTGCCAGCAGCTTAGGAGGGGGCGGACAGCCCCAGCATTTT
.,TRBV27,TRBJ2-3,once,CASSFSHTDTQYF,TGTGCCAGCAGTTTCTCACACACAGATACGCAGTATTTT
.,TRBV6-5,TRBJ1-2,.,CASRPPGGGGYTF,TGTGCCAGCAGGCCCCCGGGGGGGGGTGGCTACACCTTC
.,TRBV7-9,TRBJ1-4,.,CASSPTGRGEKLFF,TGTGCCAGCAGCCCCACAGGGCGGGGAGAAAAACTGTTTTTT
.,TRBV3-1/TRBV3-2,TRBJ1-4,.,CASSQDPLIGGGKLFF,TGTGCCAGCAGCCAAGATCCTCTTATCGGGGGTGGAAAACTGTTTTTT
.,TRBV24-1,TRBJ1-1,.,CATRGALRTEAFF,TGTGCCACTAGAGGAGCCTTGAGGACTGAAGCTTTCTTT
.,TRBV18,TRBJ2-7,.,CASSPPDSYEQYF,TGTGCCAGCTCACCACCGGACAGCTACGAGCAGTACTTC
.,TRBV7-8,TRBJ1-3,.,CASSPGVAGNTIYF,TGTGCCAGCAGCCCTGGGGTGGCCGGAAACACCATATATTTT
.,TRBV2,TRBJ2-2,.,CASRLRGTGELFF,TGTGCCAGCAGGTTAAGGGGAACCGGGGAGCTGTTTTTT
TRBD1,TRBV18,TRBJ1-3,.,CASSPGQARVGNTIYF,TGTGCCAGCTCACCGGGACAGGCCCGGGTTGGAAACACCATATATTTT
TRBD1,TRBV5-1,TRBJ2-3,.,CASSMGQGELDTQYF,TGCGCCAGCAGCATGGGACAGGGGGAACTAGATACGCAGTATTTT
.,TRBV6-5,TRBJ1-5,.,CASRGDSNQPQHF,TGTGCCAGCAGAGGGGATAGCAATCAGCCCCAGCATTTT
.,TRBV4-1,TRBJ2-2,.,CASSQEPFRLGNTGELFF,TGCGCCAGCAGCCAAGAACCTTTCCGACTCGGGAACACCGGGGAGCTGTTTTTT
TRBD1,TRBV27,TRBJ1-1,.,CASTDRDDFTEAFF,TGTGCCAGCACGGACAGGGATGATTTCACTGAAGCTTTCTTT
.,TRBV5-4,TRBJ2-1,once,CASSLAGVRYNEQFF,TGTGCCAGCAGCTTGGCCGGGGTGAGGTACAATGAGCAGTTCTTC
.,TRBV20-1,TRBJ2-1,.,CSARPINEQFF,TGCAGTGCTAGACCCATCAATGAGCAGTTCTTC
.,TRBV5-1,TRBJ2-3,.,CASSLAPLGTDTQYF,TGCGCCAGCAGCTTGGCCCCCCTTGGCACAGATACGCAGTATTTT
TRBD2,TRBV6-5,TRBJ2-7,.,CASSYSAGGLRFEQYF,TGTGCCAGCAGTTACTCGGCGGGGGGGCTCCGGTTCGAGCAGTACTTC
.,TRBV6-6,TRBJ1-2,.,CASWGSRGYTF,TGTGCCAGCTGGGGGTCGCGAGGCTACACCTTC
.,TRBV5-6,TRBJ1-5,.,CASSFGRRSEGHF,TGTGCCAGCAGCTTTGGAAGGCGCTCGGAAGGGCATTTT
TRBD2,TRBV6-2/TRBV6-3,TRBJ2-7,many,CASSHLTSGGTYEQYF,TGTGCCAGCAGTCATCTGACTAGCGGGGGGACCTACGAGCAGTACTTC
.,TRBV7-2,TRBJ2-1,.,CASSTLEVDARFF,TGTGCCAGCAGCACCCTCGAGGTCGATGCCAGGTTCTTC
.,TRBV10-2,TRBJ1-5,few,CASSESPGSNQPQHF,TGCGCCAGCAGTGAGTCCCCAGGAAGCAATCAGCCCCAGCATTTT
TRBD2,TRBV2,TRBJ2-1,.,CASRETSGGADEQFF,TGTGCCAGCAGGGAAACTAGCGGGGGGGCCGATGAGCAGTTCTTC
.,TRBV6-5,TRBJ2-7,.,CASSYSVTPTYEQYF,TGTGCCAGCAGTTATTCGGTGACGCCAACCTACGAGCAGTACTTC
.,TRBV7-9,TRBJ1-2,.,CASSQMDYYGYTF,TGTGCCAGCAGCCAAATGGACTACTATGGCTACACCTTC
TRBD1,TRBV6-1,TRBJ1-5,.,CASSEAYRGNQPQHF,TGTGCCAGCAGTGAAGCCTACAGGGGGAATCAGCCCCAGCATTTT
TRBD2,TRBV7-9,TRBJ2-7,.,CASSLGGITYEQYF,TGTGCCAGCAGCTTGGGGGGGATTACCTACGAGCAGTACTTC
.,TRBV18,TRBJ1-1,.,CASSPETNTEAFF,TGTGCCAGCTCACCAGAGACGAACACTGAAGCTTTCTTT
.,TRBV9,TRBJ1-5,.,CASSPRPGDQPQHF,TGTGCCAGCAGCCCTAGGCCAGGGGATCAGCCCCAGCATTTT